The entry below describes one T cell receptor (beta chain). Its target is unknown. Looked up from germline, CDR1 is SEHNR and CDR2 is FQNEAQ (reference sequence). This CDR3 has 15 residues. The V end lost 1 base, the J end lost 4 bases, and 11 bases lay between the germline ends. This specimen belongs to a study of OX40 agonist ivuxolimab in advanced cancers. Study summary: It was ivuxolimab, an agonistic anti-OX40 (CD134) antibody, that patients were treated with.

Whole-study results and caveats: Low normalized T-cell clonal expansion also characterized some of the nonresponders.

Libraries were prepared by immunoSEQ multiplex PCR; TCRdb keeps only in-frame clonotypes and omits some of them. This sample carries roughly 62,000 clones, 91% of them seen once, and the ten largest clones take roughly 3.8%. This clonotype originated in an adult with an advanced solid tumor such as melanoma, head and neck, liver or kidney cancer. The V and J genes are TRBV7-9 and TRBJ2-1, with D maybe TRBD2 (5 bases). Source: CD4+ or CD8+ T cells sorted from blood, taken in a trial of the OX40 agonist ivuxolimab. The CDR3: CASSLGVAGYNEQFF. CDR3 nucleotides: TGTGCCAGCAGCTTAGGAGTCGCGGGTTACAATGAGCAGTTCTTC.